This T cell receptor (beta chain) was observed in a study of identical twins. MiXCR was run by TCRdb on the 5' RACE reads, yielding one entry per CDR3 protein. The sample has roughly 750,000 distinct CDR3 sequences; 20% to 25% are singletons. Study-level points and caveats: There were fewer insertions in abundant cord blood beta clonotypes, but memory repertoires showed no such pattern.

In its sample, this clonotype was seen a few times. The target antigen is unknown. The CDR3 totals 14 residues. V lost 6 bases and J lost 10, with 19 bases in between. The same data also contributed to another study, on T cells expressing NK-cell markers. That publication notes: An anti-gamma-delta TCR antibody confined sorting to alpha-beta TCR T cells across several of the experiments.

Sequencing was carried out using PBMCs. This chain connects TRBV12-3 or TRBV12-4 to TRBJ2-1; weak D call: TRBD2 (5 bases). The origin of this receptor is a woman between 18 and 29 years old in good health. The CDR3 is CASSFAGAREEQFF. In DNA, the CDR3 is TGTGCCAGCAGCTTCGCTGGTGCTAGGGAGGAGCAGTTCTTC.